Listed below are T cell receptor beta chains from one sample, sequenced in a study of T cell therapy after organ transplantation. These receptors have no known antigen. The data were produced by immunoSEQ multiplex PCR, yet TCRdb's version contains in-frame clones alone and is incomplete. The sample has approximately 52,000 clones, over 90% seen once. Material: CD8+ T cells from blood, obtained before autologous CMV-specific T cell therapy. All receptors come from a human patient who had received a solid organ transplant and had CMV disease. CDR3s leave out the opening cysteine and the closing phenylalanine or tryptophan.

v_gene	j_gene	CDR3aa
TRBV21-1	TRBJ1-2	ARVGTAYGYT
TRBV7-9	TRBJ1-5	ASSPSRGTNQPQH
TRBV15	TRBJ2-3	ATSSWLSVPGDTQY
TRBV11-2	TRBJ1-3	ASSRTASGNTIY
TRBV6-6	TRBJ2-7	ASSYSEGPYEQY
TRBV11-3	TRBJ1-1	ASSLGGNTEAF
TRBV7-9	TRBJ2-3	ASSLAGVPDTQY
TRBV10-1	TRBJ2-7	ASSEGSAGVTYEQY
TRBV4-1	TRBJ1-6	ASSQLPSSYNSPLH
TRBV7-6	TRBJ2-3	ASSLVEVLAGGADTQY
TRBV6-4	TRBJ2-1	ASSDSLAGEHNEQF
TRBV9	TRBJ2-3	ASSWGLAGRTDTQY
TRBV5-8	TRBJ1-3	ASSLFSHSGNTIY
TRBV28	TRBJ1-1	ASSLSPTNTEAF
TRBV7-9	TRBJ1-5	ASSSTSGPQGNQPQH
TRBV19	TRBJ2-7	ASSPHDGSYEQY
TRBV7-8	TRBJ2-3	ASSGQLAGLRDTQY
TRBV30	TRBJ1-2	AWSVLGLGYT
TRBV5-6	TRBJ1-3	ASSSPFRVGNTIY
TRBV13	TRBJ2-1	ASSLVGYNEQF
TRBV19	TRBJ1-6	ASSSGAGNSPLH
TRBV4-1	TRBJ2-7	ASSQDFGRAYEQY
TRBV11-1	TRBJ1-3	ASSSIGFGNTIY
TRBV6-5	TRBJ1-1	ASSSGRRGYTEAF
TRBV4-3	TRBJ1-4	ASRSGRGYEKLF
TRBV6-6	TRBJ2-1	ASSGDSLTYNEQF
TRBV7-9	TRBJ2-7	ASSLIMKDLYEQY
TRBV27	TRBJ2-1	ASSLTGGGDEQF
TRBV19	TRBJ1-2	ASSPTPGTANGYT
TRBV25-1	TRBJ2-6	ASSAGGANVLT
TRBV10-3	TRBJ1-1	AISHNRGQNTEAF
TRBV12-5	TRBJ2-5	ASGWTTGGRETQY
TRBV27	TRBJ1-2	ASSLIGRANYGYT
TRBV5-6	TRBJ1-5	ASLVGQYSNQPQH
TRBV10-2	TRBJ2-2	ASSRLAGEAGELF
TRBV15	TRBJ1-3	ATSRSSAKRHSGNTIY
TRBV2	TRBJ1-6	ASSEWGSWSSYNSPLH
TRBV11-3	TRBJ2-1	ASSLTGVTYNEQF
TRBV6-5	TRBJ2-1	ASSYREGPYNEQF
TRBV25-1	TRBJ2-5	ASSEYFGAGEETQY
TRBV19	TRBJ2-2	ASSIAGELF
TRBV5-1	TRBJ1-5	ASSSGTGENQPQH
TRBV6-5	TRBJ2-7	ASTIRQGAFEQY
TRBV10-3	TRBJ2-7	AISVSSASREQY
TRBV7-6	TRBJ1-1	ASSQTPGTGGLVTEAF
TRBV19	TRBJ1-5	ASSWGLSNQPQH
TRBV4-2	TRBJ2-1	ASSPTTEGEDNEQF
TRBV5-8	TRBJ1-5	ASSLQGYSNQPQH
TRBV27	TRBJ1-3	ASSLSISAGNTIY
TRBV7-9	TRBJ1-1	ASSPWTGATEAF
TRBV7-3	TRBJ2-3	ASSWYASTDTQY
TRBV4-2	TRBJ1-2	ASSQGQGADGYT
TRBV6-5	TRBJ1-1	ASRDRKMNTEAF